This paragraph covers one T cell receptor beta chain sequence. This clonotype has more than one count but fewer than ten. Its antigen target is currently unknown. Base qualities are missing; no much larger clone stands one base away. CDR1 and CDR2, looked up from the germline V gene (reference sequence), are DFQATT and SNEGSKA. The CDR3 numbers 15 residues from cysteine through phenylalanine. Only CDR3 DNA remains: 45 bases, in frame from the first base. The junction shows trimming of 6 bases on V and 7 bases on J, and the gene matches do not reach 15 bases of it. The method behind the library was 5' RACE. Sequencer: Illumina HiSeq 2000. Template switching added a universal primer binding site, and the final cDNA carried a unique molecular identifier that allowed TCR cDNA molecules to be counted accurately. Specific primers in the conserved constant-segment region were used to synthesize first-strand cDNA for TCR alpha and beta chains. To control for contamination, every cDNA library was double barcoded, receiving both a SMART-Mk sample barcode and Illumina barcodes. Two successive PCR steps introduced TruSeq adapter sequences along with Illumina sample barcodes. The Illumina HiSeq platform was used with custom primers to sequence TCR alpha and beta cDNA libraries. On the study's bioinformatics: MiGEC processed the raw reads to extract unique molecular identifiers, while MiXCR was used to determine the CDR3 positions. For each individual, recombination models were inferred using an EM algorithm with the repgenHMM and IGoR tools. The analysis of shared clonotypes was done with the tcR package in R, with sharing normalized by the product of cloneset sizes. Out-of-frame nonproductive sequences were analyzed to study raw recombination free of thymic and clonal selection effects. TCRdb took the public reads, trimmed them with fastp at Q25, ran MiXCR for clone calling and kept in-frame beta chains. For every CDR3 protein sequence, its rows merge into one entry that carries the most common genes and DNA. These V and J calls derive from TCRdb rather than the authors' analysis. The sample table lists a few hundred thousand distinct CDR3 sequences, 9% to 15% of them with a count of one. The biggest ten clones account for approximately 7.5% of the sample.

Every donor in the study was a healthy Caucasian. Three pairs of female monozygotic twins, all aged roughly 18 to 29 years, were included in the twin cohort. Positive isolation kits from Invitrogen were used to isolate the CD4+ and CD8+ T cell populations. This specimen comes from a study of identical twins (dated by TCRdb to 2015 to 2016). For the study in its entirety: TCR alpha and beta repertoires from monozygotic twins, unrelated adults of various ages and cord blood were deep-sequenced to test whether fetal clonotypes persist. To rule out contamination, the twin experiments were replicated at different times with different library preparation protocols.

The research as a whole found: Excess twin sharing in beta out-of-frame sequences was weaker because fewer shared sequences lowered the signal-to-noise ratio. Zero-insertion analyses could be partly confounded by invariant T cells such as MAIT and iNKT, though diverse VJ usage argued against such confounding for most clonotypes. Out-of-frame TCR alpha sharing in monozygotic twins was systematically underestimated by recombination models, whereas sharing between unrelated individuals was in agreement with the recombination models. Because the same donors could not be followed over many years, the conclusions depended on cross-sectional statistical analysis. Out-of-frame TCR alpha sequences shared between twins showed an excess of low generation-probability sequences compared with coincidental sharing between unrelated individuals. Fewer insertions were carried by abundant cord blood beta clonotypes, a similar but weaker trend appeared in young adult naive repertoires, and no such trend appeared in memory repertoires.

These data also formed part of another study, on yellow fever vaccine responses in identical twins. The second study's paper adds: The authors reported that the T cell response to vaccination in identical twins appeared partly convergent and partly personalized. In the study, vaccine-responding T cell clones were precisely tracked in identical twins.

The TCR was taken from a woman under 30 in good health. This receptor chain uses TRBV20-1 and TRBJ2-4; 7 nucleotides in the junction match TRBD2. Sequences were obtained from CD8+ T cells sorted from blood. The bases are TGCAGTGCGACTACTAGCGATTCACCTCTCAACATTCAGTACTTC. The translation is CSATTSDSPLNIQYF.